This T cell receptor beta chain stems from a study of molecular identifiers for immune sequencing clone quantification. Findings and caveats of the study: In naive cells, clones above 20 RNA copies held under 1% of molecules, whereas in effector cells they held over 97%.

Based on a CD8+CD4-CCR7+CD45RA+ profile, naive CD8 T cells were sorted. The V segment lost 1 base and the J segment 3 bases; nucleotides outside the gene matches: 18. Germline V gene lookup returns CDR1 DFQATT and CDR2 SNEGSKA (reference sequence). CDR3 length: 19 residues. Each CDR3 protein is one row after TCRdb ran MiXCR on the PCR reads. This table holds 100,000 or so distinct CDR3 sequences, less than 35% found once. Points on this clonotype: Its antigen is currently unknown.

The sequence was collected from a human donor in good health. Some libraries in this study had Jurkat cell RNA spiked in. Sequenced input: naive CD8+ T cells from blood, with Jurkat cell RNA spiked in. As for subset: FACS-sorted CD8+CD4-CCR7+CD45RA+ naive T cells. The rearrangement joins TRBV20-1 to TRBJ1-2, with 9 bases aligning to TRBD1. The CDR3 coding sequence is TGCAGTGCTAGAGCCTTTACCGGGACAGGGAAGAATGTCGACTATGGCTACACCTTC. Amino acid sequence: CSARAFTGTGKNVDYGYTF.